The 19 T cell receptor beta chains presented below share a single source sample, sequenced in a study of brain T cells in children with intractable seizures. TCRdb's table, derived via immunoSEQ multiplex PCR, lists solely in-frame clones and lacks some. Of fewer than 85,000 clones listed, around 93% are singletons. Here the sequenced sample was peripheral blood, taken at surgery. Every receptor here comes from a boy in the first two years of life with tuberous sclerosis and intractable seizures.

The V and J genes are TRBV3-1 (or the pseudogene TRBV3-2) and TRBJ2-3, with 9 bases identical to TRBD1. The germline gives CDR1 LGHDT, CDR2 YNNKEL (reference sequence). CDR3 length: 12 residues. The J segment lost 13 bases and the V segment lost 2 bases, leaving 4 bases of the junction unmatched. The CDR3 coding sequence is TGTGCCAGCAGCCAATTCGGGACAGGGAAGTATTTT. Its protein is CASSQFGTGKYF.

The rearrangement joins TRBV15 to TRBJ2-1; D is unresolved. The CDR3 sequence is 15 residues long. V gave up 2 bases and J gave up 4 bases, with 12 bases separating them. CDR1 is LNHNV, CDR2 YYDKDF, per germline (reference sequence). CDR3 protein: CATSRRGGEYNEQFF. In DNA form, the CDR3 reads TGTGCCACCAGCAGAAGAGGTGGGGAATACAATGAGCAGTTCTTC.

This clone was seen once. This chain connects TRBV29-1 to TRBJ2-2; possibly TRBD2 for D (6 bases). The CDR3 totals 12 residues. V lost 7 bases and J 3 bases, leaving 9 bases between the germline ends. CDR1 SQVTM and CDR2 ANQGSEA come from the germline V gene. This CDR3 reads CSGWGDTGELFF. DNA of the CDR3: TGCAGCGGCTGGGGGGACACCGGGGAGCTGTTTTTT.

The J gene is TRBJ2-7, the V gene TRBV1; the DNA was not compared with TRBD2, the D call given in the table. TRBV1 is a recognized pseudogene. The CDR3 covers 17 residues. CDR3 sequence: CTSSQAHSGGRAHEQYF. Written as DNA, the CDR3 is TGCACCAGCAGCCAAGCGCACTCGGGCGGGAGGGCCCACGAGCAGTACTTC.

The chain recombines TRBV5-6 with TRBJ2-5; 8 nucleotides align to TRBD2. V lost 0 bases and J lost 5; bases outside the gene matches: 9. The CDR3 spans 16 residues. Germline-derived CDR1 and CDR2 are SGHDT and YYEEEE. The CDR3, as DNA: TGTGCCAGCAGCTTGGGTTTACGGGGGGGCCGGGAGACCCAGTACTTC. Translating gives CASSLGLRGGRETQYF. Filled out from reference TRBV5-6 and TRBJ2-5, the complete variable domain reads DAGVTQSPTHLIKTRGQQVTLRCSPKSGHDTVSWYQQALGQGPQFIFQYYEEEERQRGNFPDRFSGHQFPNYSSELNVNALLLGDSALYLCASSLGLRGGRETQYFGPGTRLLVL.

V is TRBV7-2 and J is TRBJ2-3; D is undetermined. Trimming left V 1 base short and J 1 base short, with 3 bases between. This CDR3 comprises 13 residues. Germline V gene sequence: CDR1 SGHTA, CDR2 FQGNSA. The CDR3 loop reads CASSLERTDTQYF. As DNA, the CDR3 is TGTGCCAGCAGCTTAGAACGCACAGATACGCAGTATTTT. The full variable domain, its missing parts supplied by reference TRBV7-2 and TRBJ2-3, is GAGVSQSPSNKVTEKGKDVELRCDPISGHTALYWYRQSLGQGLEFLIYFQGNSAPDKSGLPSDRFSAERTGGSVSTLTIQRTQQEDSAVYLCASSLERTDTQYFGPGTRLTVL.

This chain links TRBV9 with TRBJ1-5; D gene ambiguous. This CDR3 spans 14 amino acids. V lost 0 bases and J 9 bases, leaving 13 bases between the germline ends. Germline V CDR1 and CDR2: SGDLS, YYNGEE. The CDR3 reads CASSVEGPNAPQHF. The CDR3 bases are TGTGCCAGCAGCGTAGAAGGCCCCAATGCGCCCCAGCATTTT.

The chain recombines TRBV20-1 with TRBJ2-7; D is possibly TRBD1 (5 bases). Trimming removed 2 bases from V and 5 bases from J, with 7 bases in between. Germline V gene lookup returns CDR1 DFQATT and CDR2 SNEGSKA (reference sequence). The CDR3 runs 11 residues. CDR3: CSARRGNEQYF. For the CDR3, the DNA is TGCAGTGCTAGAAGGGGAAACGAGCAGTACTTC.

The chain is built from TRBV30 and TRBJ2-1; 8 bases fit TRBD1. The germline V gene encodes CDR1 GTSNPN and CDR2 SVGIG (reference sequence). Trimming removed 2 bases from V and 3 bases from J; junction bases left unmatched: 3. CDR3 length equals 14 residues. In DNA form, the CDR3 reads TGTGCCTGGAGTATGGACAGGGTCTACAATGAGCAGTTCTTC. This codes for CAWSMDRVYNEQFF. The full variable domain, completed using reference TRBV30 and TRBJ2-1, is SQTIHQWPATLVQPVGSPLSLECTVEGTSNPNLYWYRQAAGRGLQLLFYSVGIGQISSEVPQNLSASRPQDRQFILSSKKLLLSDSGFYLCAWSMDRVYNEQFFGPGTRLTVL.

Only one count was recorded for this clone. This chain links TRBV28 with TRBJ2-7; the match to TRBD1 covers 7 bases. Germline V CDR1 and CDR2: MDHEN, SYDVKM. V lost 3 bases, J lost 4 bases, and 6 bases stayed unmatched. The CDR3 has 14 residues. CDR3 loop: CASSFPGQIYEQYF. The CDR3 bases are TGTGCCAGCAGTTTTCCGGGACAGATATACGAGCAGTACTTC.

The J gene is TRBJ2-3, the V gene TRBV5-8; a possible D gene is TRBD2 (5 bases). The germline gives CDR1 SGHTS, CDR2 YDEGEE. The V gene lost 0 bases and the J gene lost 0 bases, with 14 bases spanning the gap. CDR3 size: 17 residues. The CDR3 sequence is CASSLVKQRPSTDTQYF. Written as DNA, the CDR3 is TGTGCCAGCAGCTTGGTCAAGCAGCGGCCTAGCACAGATACGCAGTATTTT.

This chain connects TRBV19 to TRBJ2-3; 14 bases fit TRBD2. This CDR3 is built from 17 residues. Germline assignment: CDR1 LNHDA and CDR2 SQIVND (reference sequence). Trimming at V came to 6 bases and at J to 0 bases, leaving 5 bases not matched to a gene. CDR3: CASSPGLAGASTDTQYF. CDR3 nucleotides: TGTGCCAGTAGCCCGGGACTAGCGGGGGCCAGCACAGATACGCAGTATTTT.

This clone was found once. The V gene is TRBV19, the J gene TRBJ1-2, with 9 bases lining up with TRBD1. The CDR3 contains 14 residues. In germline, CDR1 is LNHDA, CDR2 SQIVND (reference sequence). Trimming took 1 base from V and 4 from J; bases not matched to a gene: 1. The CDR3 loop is CASSIADRGYGYTF. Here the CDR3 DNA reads TGTGCCAGTAGTATAGCGGACAGGGGCTATGGCTACACCTTC.

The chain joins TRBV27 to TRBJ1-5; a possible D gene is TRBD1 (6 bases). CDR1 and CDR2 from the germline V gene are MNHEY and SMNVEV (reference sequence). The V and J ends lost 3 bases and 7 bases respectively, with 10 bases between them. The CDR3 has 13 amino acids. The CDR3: CASSFGRGQPQHF. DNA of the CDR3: TGTGCCAGCAGTTTTGGCAGGGGCCAGCCCCAGCATTTT.

The CDR3 protein is CATSREDPGDTQYF. In DNA, the CDR3 is TGTGCCACCAGCAGAGAGGATCCGGGAGATACGCAGTATTTT. The chain has TRBV15 and TRBJ2-3; D unclear. V lost 0 bases, J lost 5 bases, and 9 bases lay in between. This CDR3 has 14 amino acids. Germline V gene sequence: CDR1 LNHNV, CDR2 YYDKDF (reference sequence).

The CDR3 loop is CSVEDSSREQFF. DNA for the CDR3: TGCAGCGTTGAAGATTCGTCTAGGGAGCAGTTCTTC. The J gene is TRBJ2-1, the V gene TRBV29-1; the D is unclear. CDR3 length: 12 amino acids. Germline V lookup: CDR1 SQVTM, CDR2 ANQGSEA. The V gene lost 0 bases and the J gene lost 10 bases, with 10 bases spanning the gap.

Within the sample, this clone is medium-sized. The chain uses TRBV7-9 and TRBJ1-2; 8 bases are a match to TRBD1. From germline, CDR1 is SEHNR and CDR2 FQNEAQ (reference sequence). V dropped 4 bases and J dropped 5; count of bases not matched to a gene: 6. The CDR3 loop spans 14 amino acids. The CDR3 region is CASSYGQGGYGYTF. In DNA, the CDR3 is TGTGCCAGCAGCTACGGACAGGGCGGTTATGGCTACACCTTC.

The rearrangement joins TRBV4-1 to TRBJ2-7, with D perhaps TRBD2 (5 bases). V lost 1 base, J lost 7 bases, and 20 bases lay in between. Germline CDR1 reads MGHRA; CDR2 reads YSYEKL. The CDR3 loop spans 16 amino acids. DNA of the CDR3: TGCGCCAGCAGCCAAGCTTACCTAGCCGGCCCGGGAGAGCAGTACTTC. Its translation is CASSQAYLAGPGEQYF.

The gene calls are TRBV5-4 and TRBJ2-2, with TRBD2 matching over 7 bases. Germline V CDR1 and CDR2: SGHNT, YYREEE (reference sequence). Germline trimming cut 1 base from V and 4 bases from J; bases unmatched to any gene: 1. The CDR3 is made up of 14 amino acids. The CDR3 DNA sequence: TGTGCCAGCAGCTTGAGCGGGGCCACCGGGGAGCTGTTTTTT. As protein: CASSLSGATGELFF. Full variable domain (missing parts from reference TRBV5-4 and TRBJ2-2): ETGVTQSPTHLIKTRGQQVTLRCSSQSGHNTVSWYQQALGQGPQFIFQYYREEENGRGNFPPRFSGLQFPNYSSELNVNALELDDSALYLCASSLSGATGELFFGEGSRLTVL.